These 29 T cell receptor beta chains were sequenced from one sample in a study of blood T cell repertoires in COVID-19. The protocol was immunoSEQ multiplex PCR, while the TCRdb copy is restricted to in-frame clones and leaves out a portion. The table lists roughly 100,000 clones, more than 85% of them singletons. The specimen sequenced was peripheral blood. The receptor source for this set is a man in his forties or fifties with active or convalescent COVID-19.

This clone was seen just once. The V call is TRBV6-5, the J call TRBJ2-7, with D possibly being TRBD1 (6 bases). Germline assignment: CDR1 MNHEY and CDR2 SVGAGI. Trimming stripped 8 bases from V and 6 bases from J, with 17 bases between. The CDR3 is 13 residues long. The CDR3 region is CASSDQGISEQYF. For the CDR3, the DNA is TGTGCCAGCTCCGATCAGGGGATTTCCGAGCAGTACTTC.

Of note for this clone: Other DNA sequences within the sample encode an identical CDR3. This rearrangement joins TRBV6-2 or TRBV6-3 to TRBJ2-7; a weak D match, TRBD1 (6 bases). The CDR3 contains 13 residues. Germline V gives CDR1 MNHEY, CDR2 SVGEGT. V was clipped by 6 bases and J by 3 bases, with 12 bases between them. The CDR3 loop reads CASSLGQFYEQYF. CDR3 coding DNA: TGTGCCAGCAGCCTCGGACAGTTCTACGAGCAGTACTTC.

The J gene is TRBJ2-7, the V gene TRBV2, with TRBD1 identical over 9 bases. The CDR3 runs to 16 residues. J lost 0 bases, V lost 0 bases, and 3 bases had no gene match. The germline CDR1 and CDR2 sequences are SNHLY and FYNNEI. CDR3 in DNA: TGTGCCAGCAGTGAAGCCGGGACAGGGAGCTCCTACGAGCAGTACGTC. Its protein is CASSEAGTGSSYEQYV.

J is TRBJ2-5 and V is TRBV7-6; 15 bases are a match to TRBD2. V lost 5 bases and J lost 6; bases outside the gene matches: 4. Looked up from germline, CDR1 is SGHVS and CDR2 is FNYEAQ. This CDR3 has 15 amino acids. CDR3 sequence (DNA): TGTGCCAGCAGCCCAGGGACTAGCGGGGGGAAGACCCAGTACTTC. Protein: CASSPGTSGGKTQYF. Supplemented by reference TRBV7-6 and TRBJ2-5, the full variable domain reads GAGVSQSPRYKVTKRGQDVALRCDPISGHVSLYWYRQALGQGPEFLTYFNYEAQQDKSGLPNDRFSAERPEGSISTLTIQRTEQRDSAMYRCASSPGTSGGKTQYFGPGTRLLVL.

J is TRBJ1-6 and V is TRBV10-3, with D possibly matching TRBD1 (6 bases). The CDR3 extends over 14 amino acids. V gave up 3 bases and J gave up 9 bases, with 12 bases separating them. CDR1 and CDR2 (germline): ENHRY, SYGVKD. CDR3 protein: CAISDTGMGSPLHF. As DNA, the CDR3 is TGTGCCATCAGTGACACAGGGATGGGTTCACCCCTCCACTTT.

The rearrangement links TRBV5-1 to TRBJ2-7; TRBD1 is a possible D gene (5 bases). Trimming removed 0 bases from V and 2 bases from J, with 12 bases in between. Germline V CDR1 and CDR2: SGHRS, YFSETQ. This CDR3 is built from 15 residues. The CDR3 is CASSLEQGGAYEQYF. Written as DNA, the CDR3 is TGCGCCAGCAGCTTGGAGCAGGGTGGAGCCTACGAGCAGTACTTC.

Only one count was recorded for this clone. The chain joins TRBV9 to TRBJ2-5; TRBD2 matches at 12 bases. From germline, CDR1 is SGDLS and CDR2 YYNGEE. Trimming at V came to 5 bases and at J to 5 bases, leaving 4 bases not matched to a gene. The CDR3 spans 14 residues. CDR3 nucleotide sequence: TGTGCCAGCAGTTCTAGCGGGGGGGCCGAGACCCAGTACTTC. Encoded protein: CASSSSGGAETQYF. Variable domain in full (rest from reference TRBV9 and TRBJ2-5): DSGVTQTPKHLITATGQRVTLRCSPRSGDLSVYWYQQSLDQGLQFLIQYYNGEERAKGNILERFSAQQFPDLHSELNLSSLELGDSALYFCASSSSGGAETQYFGPGTRLLVL.

V is TRBV4-2 and J is TRBJ1-1; D call uncertain. Germline CDR1 LGHNA, CDR2 YNFKEQ. This CDR3 has 14 amino acids. The V end lost 6 bases, the J end lost 5 bases, and 16 bases lay between the germline ends. CDR3 DNA sequence: TGTGCCAGCAGGACCCTGGGAGGGAGGACTGAAGCTTTCTTT. Translating it yields CASRTLGGRTEAFF.

The gene calls are TRBV14 and TRBJ1-6; TRBD1 agrees at 10 bases. The CDR3 sequence is 15 residues long. The V gene's germline CDR1 is SGHDN and CDR2 FVKESK. The trim removed 1 base at V and 7 bases at J, leaving 1 base unmatched. CDR3 residues: CASSQGTGGNSPLHF. The CDR3 DNA reads as TGTGCCAGCAGCCAAGGGACAGGGGGAAATTCACCCCTCCACTTT. Drawing the rest from reference TRBV14 and TRBJ1-6, the complete variable domain is EAGVTQFPSHSVIEKGQTVTLRCDPISGHDNLYWYRRVMGKEIKFLLHFVKESKQDESGMPNNRFLAERTGGTYSTLKVQPAELEDSGVYFCASSQGTGGNSPLHFGNGTRLTVT.

This rearrangement joins TRBV28 to TRBJ1-5, with D possibly matching TRBD1 (6 bases). The germline CDR1 and CDR2 sequences are MDHEN and SYDVKM. Trimming took off 8 bases at V and 3 bases at J, with 23 bases between the two ends. The CDR3 covers 17 residues. The CDR3 sequence: CASGTDSDSTDNQPQHF. The CDR3 coding sequence is TGTGCCAGCGGCACTGATTCGGACAGCACCGACAATCAGCCCCAGCATTTT.

The gene calls are TRBV19 and TRBJ1-2; D is unclear. CDR1 is LNHDA, CDR2 SQIVND, per germline (reference sequence). The CDR3 loop spans 16 amino acids. V was pared by 5 bases and J by 5 bases, with 21 bases between. The DNA for the CDR3 is TGTGCCAGTAGTCACTCCACTGGAGGGAATCGGTATGGCTACACCTTC. It specifies CASSHSTGGNRYGYTF.

This clone was recorded a few times. V and J are TRBV27 and TRBJ2-5; a weak D match, TRBD2 (6 bases). CDR1 MNHEY and CDR2 SMNVEV come from the germline V gene (reference sequence). The CDR3 runs to 13 residues. The V end was cut by 4 bases, the J end by 4 bases, with 10 bases between. The CDR3 is CASSSAGLETQYF. For the CDR3, the DNA is TGTGCCAGCAGTTCTGCGGGGTTAGAGACCCAGTACTTC.

The chain couples TRBV3-1 (or the pseudogene TRBV3-2) to TRBJ1-5; 10 bases agree with TRBD1. The germline V gene has CDR1 LGHDT and CDR2 YNNKEL (reference sequence). The V and J ends lost 4 bases and 7 bases, in that order; junction bases with no gene match: 7. The CDR3 totals 15 residues. DNA for the CDR3: TGTGCCAGCAGCCCAGGACAGGGGGGTTGGCAGCCCCAGCATTTT. It yields the protein CASSPGQGGWQPQHF.

The chain recombines TRBV19 with TRBJ1-5; 8 bases are a match to TRBD1. Unmatched junction bases numbered 4, after V lost 7 bases and J lost 2 bases. The CDR3 covers 14 residues. Germline-derived CDR1 and CDR2 are LNHDA and SQIVND (reference sequence). CDR3 region: CASTTDRGNQPQHF. CDR3 DNA: TGTGCCAGTACCACGGACAGGGGCAATCAGCCCCAGCATTTT.

The chain uses TRBV24-1 and TRBJ2-3; D ambiguous. This CDR3 spans 14 amino acids. Germline V gives CDR1 KGHDR, CDR2 SFDVKD. The V end was cut by 0 bases, the J end by 6 bases, with 9 bases between. The CDR3 protein is CATSDLSLSDTQYF. The CDR3 DNA sequence: TGTGCCACCAGTGATTTGTCTCTGTCGGATACGCAGTATTTT.

V usage is TRBV5-4 and J usage is TRBJ2-7; 11 nucleotides line up with TRBD2. V was pared by 5 bases and J by 2 bases, with 6 bases of the junction left unmatched. Germline lookup yields CDR1 SGHNT and CDR2 YYREEE (reference sequence). The CDR3 runs 15 residues. This CDR3 is CASSSLAGGPYEQYF. As DNA, the CDR3 is TGTGCCAGCAGTAGTCTAGCGGGGGGCCCCTACGAGCAGTACTTC.

This clone occurred once. The V gene is TRBV27, the J gene TRBJ2-3; D is unresolved. This CDR3 has 15 amino acids. V dropped 0 bases and J dropped 2 bases, with 9 bases sitting between them. CDR1 MNHEY and CDR2 SMNVEV come from the germline V gene (reference sequence). CDR3 in amino acids: CASSLSLAFTDTQYF. DNA of the CDR3: TGTGCCAGCAGTTTATCCCTGGCATTCACAGATACGCAGTATTTT.

The chain combines TRBV9 with TRBJ2-7, with 9 positions matching TRBD2. Germline V gene sequence: CDR1 SGDLS, CDR2 YYNGEE. This CDR3 is built from 15 residues. Trimming took 0 bases from V and 5 from J; bases not matched to a gene: 6. The CDR3 loop is CASSVAPSGVDEQYV. CDR3 DNA: TGTGCCAGCAGCGTAGCTCCTAGCGGGGTCGACGAGCAGTACGTC.

The genes are TRBV18 and TRBJ1-6; TRBD1 matches 9 bases. The CDR3 covers 14 residues. Trimming at V came to 3 bases and at J to 8 bases, leaving 2 bases not matched to a gene. Germline CDR1 reads KGHSH; CDR2 reads LQKENI. The CDR3, as DNA: TGTGCCAGCTCACCGGGACAGGGCTATTCACCCCTCCACTTT. Amino acid sequence: CASSPGQGYSPLHF. Variable domain in full (rest from reference TRBV18 and TRBJ1-6): NAGVMQNPRHLVRRRGQEARLRCSPMKGHSHVYWYRQLPEEGLKFMVYLQKENIIDESGMPKERFSAEFPKEGPSILRIQQVVRGDSAAYFCASSPGQGYSPLHFGNGTRLTVT.

This clone was observed a single time. CDR3 in DNA: TGTGCCAGCTCACGTACCAGTATCGGGGCAGGGGACACTGAAGCTTTCTTT. Amino acids: CASSRTSIGAGDTEAFF. The V and J genes are TRBV18 and TRBJ1-1; maybe TRBD1 (6 bases). Germline CDR1 reads KGHSH; CDR2 reads LQKENI. The V and J ends lost 4 bases and 3 bases respectively, with 21 bases between them. The CDR3 totals 17 residues.

In this sample, this clone turned up a few times. The rearrangement links TRBV7-8 to TRBJ1-1, with TRBD1 matching 7 bases. Germline lookup yields CDR1 SGHVS and CDR2 FQNEAQ. The length of the CDR3 is 17 residues. Losses at the gene ends were 2 bases for V and 4 bases for J; bases not matched to a gene: 13. The CDR3 nucleotides read TGTGCCAGCAGCTTACTCGGGACAGCGCAGACCGGCACTGAAGCTTTCTTT. It specifies CASSLLGTAQTGTEAFF. Full variable domain (remainder filled in from reference TRBV7-8 and TRBJ1-1): GAGVSQSPRYKVAKRGQDVALRCDPISGHVSLFWYQQALGQGPEFLTYFQNEAQLDKSGLPSDRFFAERPEGSVSTLKIQRTQQEDSAVYLCASSLLGTAQTGTEAFFGQGTRLTVV.

This rearrangement joins TRBV5-4 to TRBJ2-5; TRBD1 matches 7 bases. The CDR3 is 14 amino acids. Germline V gene data show CDR1 as SGHNT and CDR2 as YYREEE (reference sequence). V was pared by 4 bases and J by 1 base, with 4 bases of the junction left unmatched. The CDR3 sequence: CASSIRDSQETQYF. CDR3 sequence (DNA): TGTGCCAGCAGCATAAGGGACAGCCAAGAGACCCAGTACTTC.

This chain joins TRBV5-5 and TRBJ2-5, with 7 bases that match TRBD2. The CDR3 is 13 amino acids. The J segment lost 7 bases and the V segment lost 2 bases, leaving 5 bases of the junction unmatched. The germline CDR1 and CDR2 sequences are SGHKS and YYEKEE (reference sequence). The CDR3 DNA is TGTGCCAGCAGCTTAGCAGGGAGGGCGACCCAGTACTTC. Amino acids: CASSLAGRATQYF.

The rearrangement joins TRBV19 to TRBJ2-3; D is uncertain. The V end lost 6 bases, the J end lost 0 bases, and 4 bases lay between the germline ends. Per germline, CDR1 LNHDA and CDR2 SQIVND (reference sequence). CDR3 size: 12 residues. The CDR3 nucleotides read TGTGCCAGTAGCGGGAGCACAGATACGCAGTATTTT. Its translation is CASSGSTDTQYF.

This rearrangement joins TRBV15 to TRBJ1-6, with D perhaps matching TRBD1 (5 bases). There are 16 residues in the CDR3. Germline CDR1 is LNHNV and CDR2 is YYDKDF (reference sequence). V was trimmed by 0 bases and J by 4 bases, leaving 10 bases between them. The CDR3 sequence: CATSRDVGQYNSPLHF. The CDR3 DNA is TGTGCCACCAGCAGAGATGTGGGGCAGTATAATTCACCCCTCCACTTT.

The rearrangement joins TRBV4-3 to TRBJ1-1; D is uncertain. CDR3 length equals 14 residues. V shed 0 bases and J shed 0 bases, with 5 bases lying between them. Germline V CDR1 and CDR2: LGHNA, YSLEER. DNA for the CDR3: TGCGCCAGCAGCCAAGATCGTCTGAACACTGAAGCTTTCTTT. Translating gives CASSQDRLNTEAFF.

The chain combines TRBV5-4 with TRBJ2-1, with 10 bases that match TRBD2. V lost 3 bases, J lost 5 bases, and 14 bases stayed unmatched. There are 18 residues in the CDR3. Germline assignment: CDR1 SGHNT and CDR2 YYREEE (reference sequence). CDR3 nucleotides: TGTGCCAGCAGCTCCCAATTAGGGGGACTAGCGAGGAACAATGAGCAGTTCTTC. Its protein product is CASSSQLGGLARNNEQFF.

The chain joins TRBV27 to TRBJ2-1; 10 bases line up with TRBD1. Looked up from germline, CDR1 is MNHEY and CDR2 is SMNVEV (reference sequence). The CDR3 consists of 14 residues. Trimming cost V 6 bases and J 7 bases; bases outside gene matches: 6. This chain's CDR3 is CASRTGGGINEQFF. The CDR3 region has the DNA TGTGCCAGCAGGACAGGGGGCGGGATAAATGAGCAGTTCTTC.

The rearrangement uses TRBV11-2 and TRBJ2-3, with D unresolved. The CDR3 spans 11 residues. Trimming removed 5 bases from V and 4 bases from J, with 4 bases in between. The germline gives CDR1 SGHAT, CDR2 FQNNGV. The CDR3 loop reads CASSISDTQYF. The CDR3 DNA reads TGTGCCAGCAGCATCTCAGATACGCAGTATTTT.